A single sample is the source of the 30 T cell receptor beta chains below, sequenced in a study of blood T cell repertoires in COVID-19. The table came from immunoSEQ multiplex PCR; TCRdb's copy has only in-frame clones and leaves some out. The data contain around 150,000 clones, around 81% of them singletons. The sequenced sample consisted of peripheral blood. The receptors stem from a man in his fifties or sixties with active or convalescent COVID-19.

This clone showed up just a few times. The rearrangement uses TRBV5-1 and TRBJ2-1, with D possibly being TRBD1 (6 bases). Trimming pared 0 bases from V and 2 bases from J, leaving 9 bases between. Looked up from germline, CDR1 is SGHRS and CDR2 is YFSETQ. The CDR3 contains 15 residues. The CDR3, as DNA: TGCGCCAGCAGCTTGGTGCAGGGGACCTACAATGAGCAGTTCTTC. Translation: CASSLVQGTYNEQFF.

The chain employs TRBV5-1 and TRBJ1-3, with 7 bases that match TRBD1. J lost 0 bases, V lost 0 bases, and 3 bases had no gene match. CDR3 size: 16 residues. Per the germline V gene, CDR1 is SGHRS and CDR2 is YFSETQ. The CDR3 coding sequence is TGCGCCAGCAGCTTGGGACAGGGTTCCTCTGGAAACACCATATATTTT. It yields the protein CASSLGQGSSGNTIYF.

As for this clone: The germline gene is not matched at one end of the junction; a read error may be the cause. The V gene is TRBV7-7, the J gene TRBJ1-4; 10 bases are shared with TRBD1. Germline values: CDR1 SSHAT, CDR2 FNYEAQ (reference sequence). CDR3 length: 15 amino acids. The CDR3 coding sequence is TGTGCTAGCAGCACGAGACAGGGGGCGTCTGAAAAACTGTTTTTT. As protein: CASSTRQGASEKLFF.

The chain employs TRBV23-1 and TRBJ1-2; D may be TRBD1 (6 bases). TRBV23-1 is reported as an ORF; its role is uncertain. The V end lost 1 base, the J end lost 8 bases, and 20 bases lay between the germline ends. CDR3 length: 16 amino acids. The chain's CDR3 is CASSQFHRETRWGYTF. CDR3 nucleotide sequence: TGCGCCAGCAGTCAATTTCACAGGGAGACCCGTTGGGGCTACACCTTC.

V is TRBV19 and J is TRBJ2-7; perhaps TRBD2 as D (7 bases). The germline V gene has CDR1 LNHDA and CDR2 SQIVND (reference sequence). Trimming removed 3 bases from V and 0 bases from J, with 24 bases in between. The CDR3 is made up of 19 amino acids. This chain's CDR3 is CASSIRPGGPGSSSYEQYF. The CDR3 DNA reads TGTGCCAGTAGTATCCGCCCGGGGGGCCCAGGCAGCAGCTCCTACGAGCAGTACTTC.

The chain has TRBV5-1 and TRBJ1-2; possibly TRBD1 for D (6 bases). Germline V lookup: CDR1 SGHRS, CDR2 YFSETQ. Trimming left V 0 bases short and J 3 bases short, with 9 bases between. The CDR3 is made up of 14 amino acids. DNA of the CDR3: TGCGCCAGCAGCTTGGCAGGGGTTGACTATGGCTACACCTTC. It encodes CASSLAGVDYGYTF.

The chain recombines TRBV27 with TRBJ1-6; D is undetermined. Germline values: CDR1 MNHEY, CDR2 SMNVEV (reference sequence). V was clipped by 7 bases and J by 5 bases, with 15 bases between them. The CDR3 runs 15 residues. The CDR3 bases are TGTGCCAGCACCGCCGTTCTTGGGCATAATTCACCCCTCCACTTT. Its protein is CASTAVLGHNSPLHF.

This chain links TRBV6-2 or TRBV6-3 with TRBJ2-7; 11 positions match TRBD2. Germline CDR1 and CDR2: MNHEY and SVGEGT. The CDR3 sequence is 17 residues long. The J segment lost 0 bases and the V segment lost 2 bases, leaving 6 bases of the junction unmatched. For the CDR3, the DNA is TGTGCCAGCAGTTACCCGACTAGCGGGGTGAGCTCCTACGAGCAGTACTTC. Translating gives CASSYPTSGVSSYEQYF.

The chain has TRBV4-1 and TRBJ2-7; 9 bases match TRBD2. This CDR3 is 15 amino acids long. CDR1 and CDR2 (germline): MGHRA, YSYEKL. The V segment lost 4 bases and the J segment 1 base; nucleotides outside the gene matches: 5. DNA of the CDR3: TGCGCCAGCAGCCTAGCGGGGGCCCTGTCCTACGAGCAGTACTTC. The encoded protein is CASSLAGALSYEQYF.

V and J are TRBV6-2 or TRBV6-3 and TRBJ2-2; 7 bases agree with TRBD2. V lost 5 bases to trimming and J lost 6 bases; unmatched junction nucleotides: 12. The germline V gene has CDR1 MNHEY and CDR2 SVGEGT. The CDR3 is 16 residues long. The CDR3 DNA follows: TGTGCCAGCAGTCTGCGGGGGACCCCCGGCCCCGGGGAGCTGTTTTTT. Its protein is CASSLRGTPGPGELFF.

The chain couples TRBV28 to TRBJ1-2, with 7 bases matching TRBD1. V lost 2 bases, J lost 1 base, and 7 bases stayed unmatched. Germline V CDR1 and CDR2: MDHEN, SYDVKM. The CDR3 spans 16 residues. This chain's CDR3 is CASSLPGTDINYGYTF. CDR3 DNA: TGTGCCAGCAGTTTACCCGGGACAGACATTAACTATGGCTACACCTTC.

The J gene is TRBJ1-3, the V gene TRBV18; D perhaps matches TRBD1 (5 bases). The CDR3 covers 16 residues. Trimming stripped 3 bases from V and 0 bases from J, with 12 bases between. Germline loops: CDR1 KGHSH, CDR2 LQKENI. The CDR3 DNA sequence: TGTGCCAGCTCACCGCCGGGGGGGAACTCTGGAAACACCATATATTTT. Protein sequence: CASSPPGGNSGNTIYF.

The CDR3 DNA reads TGTGCCAGCTCACCACCGAGCGGGAGGGCCCGGAATGAGCAGTTCTTC. Its protein is CASSPPSGRARNEQFF. The chain joins TRBV18 to TRBJ2-1; 10 bases line up with TRBD2. V gave up 0 bases and J gave up 7 bases; unmatched junction bases: 6. The CDR3 runs to 16 residues. Germline V lookup: CDR1 KGHSH, CDR2 LQKENI.

The CDR3, as DNA: TGCGCCAGCAGCGAGACTCGACAGGCATACTACGAGCAGTACTTC. Encoded protein: CASSETRQAYYEQYF. This sequence joins TRBV5-1 and TRBJ2-7; perhaps TRBD1 as D (6 bases). The CDR3 has 15 residues. The V gene lost 4 bases and the J gene lost 3 bases, with 17 bases spanning the gap. Germline V gene lookup returns CDR1 SGHRS and CDR2 YFSETQ.

This chain joins TRBV9 and TRBJ2-3, with 10 bases fitting TRBD2. The J segment lost 4 bases and the V segment lost 0 bases, leaving 5 bases of the junction unmatched. Germline-derived CDR1 and CDR2 are SGDLS and YYNGEE. The CDR3 length is 16 residues. CDR3 loop: CASSVDSGGAADTQYF. CDR3 sequence (DNA): TGTGCCAGCAGCGTAGACAGCGGGGGGGCAGCAGATACGCAGTATTTT.

In regard to this clone: Other DNA sequences of this sample code for an identical CDR3. The chain has TRBV12-3 or TRBV12-4 and TRBJ1-1; weak D call: TRBD1 (6 bases). The germline V and J ends were trimmed by 5 bases and 4 bases, with 11 bases remaining between them. CDR3 length equals 13 residues. The CDR3 DNA sequence: TGTGCCAGCAGTCCCCGAGGGGGCACTGAAGCTTTCTTT. Protein sequence: CASSPRGGTEAFF.

This clone was observed a few times. The chain carries TRBV25-1 and TRBJ2-5, with D possibly being TRBD2 (6 bases). Germline CDR1 and CDR2: MGHDK and SYGVNS. The CDR3 runs to 16 residues. The V and J ends lost 2 bases and 5 bases respectively, with 18 bases between them. The chain's CDR3 is CASSERGSGGRETQYF. CDR3 nucleotide sequence: TGTGCCAGCAGTGAACGAGGTAGCGGTGGGCGGGAGACCCAGTACTTC. The entire variable domain, with the rest obtained from reference TRBV25-1 and TRBJ2-5, is as follows: EADIYQTPRYLVIGTGKKITLECSQTMGHDKMYWYQQDPGMELHLIHYSYGVNSTEKGDLSSESTVSRIRTEHFPLTLESARPSHTSQYLCASSERGSGGRETQYFGPGTRLLVL.

V gene TRBV15 combines with J gene TRBJ1-1, with 7 bases matching TRBD1. Germline assignment: CDR1 LNHNV and CDR2 YYDKDF (reference sequence). Trimming cost V 4 bases and J 7 bases; bases outside gene matches: 12. The CDR3 has 15 amino acids. The CDR3 nucleotides read TGTGCCACCAGCAAGCGCCACAGGGGTTACGGTGAAGCTTTCTTT. Amino acid sequence: CATSKRHRGYGEAFF.

The rearrangement uses TRBV2 and TRBJ1-1; the match to TRBD1 covers 9 bases. Germline lookup yields CDR1 SNHLY and CDR2 FYNNEI. This CDR3 comprises 14 residues. The junction had 6 bases not matched to a gene; V was cut back by 6 bases and J by 4 bases. The CDR3 bases are TGTGCCAGCAGACCTACAGGGGGCGGCACTGAAGCTTTCTTT. As protein: CASRPTGGGTEAFF.

A single count supports this clone. The chain combines TRBV11-2 with TRBJ2-3; maybe TRBD1 (5 bases). The CDR3 has 15 amino acids. Trimming pared 1 base from V and 1 base from J, leaving 9 bases between. CDR1 and CDR2 from the germline V gene are SGHAT and FQNNGV. The CDR3 nucleotides are TGTGCCAGCAGCTTAGGGTTAGGGGGCACAGATACGCAGTATTTT. Translation gives CASSLGLGGTDTQYF.

The rearrangement uses TRBV11-1 and TRBJ1-6; 7 nucleotides agree with TRBD1. CDR3 length: 14 amino acids. V was pared by 3 bases and J by 6 bases, with 2 bases of the junction left unmatched. The germline CDR1 and CDR2 sequences are SGHAT and FQDESV (reference sequence). CDR3 protein: CASSLTGINSPLHF. For the CDR3, the DNA is TGTGCCAGCAGCTTGACAGGGATTAATTCACCCCTCCACTTT.

V is TRBV18 and J is TRBJ1-1, with D possibly being TRBD1 (5 bases). The germline V gene encodes CDR1 KGHSH and CDR2 LQKENI. The CDR3 is 14 amino acids. Trimming took 2 bases from V and 4 from J, leaving 11 bases between them. The CDR3 loop is CASSPAGGSTEAFF. In DNA form, the CDR3 reads TGTGCCAGCTCACCAGCCGGGGGAAGCACTGAAGCTTTCTTT.

The chain uses TRBV29-1 and TRBJ2-7, with 9 bases matching TRBD1. The CDR3 is 14 residues long. Germline CDR1 is SQVTM and CDR2 is ANQGSEA. J was trimmed by 5 bases and V by 4 bases; bases with no gene match: 9. The CDR3 loop reads CSVGPRQGENEQYF. Written as DNA, the CDR3 is TGCAGCGTTGGCCCCAGACAGGGGGAAAACGAGCAGTACTTC.

This chain uses TRBV18 with TRBJ1-4; 8 bases are shared with TRBD1. Germline trimming cut 2 bases from V and 2 bases from J; bases unmatched to any gene: 7. The CDR3 runs to 17 residues. Germline V gives CDR1 KGHSH, CDR2 LQKENI. DNA of the CDR3: TGTGCCAGCTCACCAGACAGGGGAGTTTTCACTAATGAAAAACTGTTTTTT. Protein product: CASSPDRGVFTNEKLFF.

This clone was seen once. The V and J genes are TRBV29-1 and TRBJ2-7; possibly TRBD1 for D (6 bases). Germline CDR1 and CDR2: SQVTM and ANQGSEA. The CDR3 is 11 amino acids. The germline V and J ends were trimmed by 6 bases and 2 bases, with 8 bases remaining between them. The CDR3 nucleotides read TGCAGCGTCCGGACAGCCTACGAGCAGTACTTC. Its protein is CSVRTAYEQYF.

The chain is built from TRBV5-4 and TRBJ2-7; 7 nucleotides match TRBD1. Germline CDR1 and CDR2: SGHNT and YYREEE (reference sequence). The trim removed 4 bases at V and 2 bases at J, leaving 6 bases unmatched. This CDR3 spans 14 amino acids. This CDR3 is CASSQGTVPYEQYF. The CDR3 coding sequence is TGTGCCAGCAGCCAGGGGACAGTTCCCTACGAGCAGTACTTC.

The chain is built from TRBV5-5 and TRBJ2-5; TRBD1 agrees at 8 bases. The CDR3 loop spans 16 amino acids. The trim removed 4 bases at V and 6 bases at J, leaving 14 bases unmatched. The V gene's germline CDR1 is SGHKS and CDR2 YYEKEE (reference sequence). This CDR3 is CASSPNPQGAWKTQYF. For the CDR3, the DNA is TGTGCCAGCAGCCCCAACCCGCAGGGGGCGTGGAAGACCCAGTACTTC.

This clone was counted only a few times. This chain joins TRBV11-2 and TRBJ1-1; TRBD1 matches at 8 bases. The CDR3 is made up of 16 amino acids. From germline, CDR1 is SGHAT and CDR2 FQNNGV. The V and J ends lost 3 bases and 4 bases, in that order; junction bases with no gene match: 10. CDR3 region: CASSFLRGRRGTEAFF. Here the CDR3 DNA reads TGTGCCAGCAGCTTCCTCAGGGGGCGCAGGGGCACTGAAGCTTTCTTT.

J is TRBJ2-3 and V is TRBV5-1; a possible D gene is TRBD2 (5 bases). This CDR3 region has 14 residues. V dropped 5 bases and J dropped 2 bases, with 12 bases sitting between them. Germline values: CDR1 SGHRS, CDR2 YFSETQ. The CDR3: CASRRDGDTDTQYF. The DNA of the CDR3 is TGCGCCAGCAGGAGGGATGGGGACACAGATACGCAGTATTTT. Drawing the rest from reference TRBV5-1 and TRBJ2-3, the complete variable domain is KAGVTQTPRYLIKTRGQQVTLSCSPISGHRSVSWYQQTPGQGLQFLFEYFSETQRNKGNFPGRFSGRQFSNSRSEMNVSTLELGDSALYLCASRRDGDTDTQYFGPGTRLTVL.

The genes are TRBV27 and TRBJ2-5, with D unclear. Germline-derived CDR1 and CDR2 are MNHEY and SMNVEV (reference sequence). Trimming shortened V by 6 bases and J by 1 base, and 9 bases separated the two germline ends. The CDR3 has 13 residues. The CDR3 sequence is CASSVGSQETQYF. The CDR3 DNA sequence: TGTGCCAGCAGCGTCGGTAGCCAAGAGACCCAGTACTTC.